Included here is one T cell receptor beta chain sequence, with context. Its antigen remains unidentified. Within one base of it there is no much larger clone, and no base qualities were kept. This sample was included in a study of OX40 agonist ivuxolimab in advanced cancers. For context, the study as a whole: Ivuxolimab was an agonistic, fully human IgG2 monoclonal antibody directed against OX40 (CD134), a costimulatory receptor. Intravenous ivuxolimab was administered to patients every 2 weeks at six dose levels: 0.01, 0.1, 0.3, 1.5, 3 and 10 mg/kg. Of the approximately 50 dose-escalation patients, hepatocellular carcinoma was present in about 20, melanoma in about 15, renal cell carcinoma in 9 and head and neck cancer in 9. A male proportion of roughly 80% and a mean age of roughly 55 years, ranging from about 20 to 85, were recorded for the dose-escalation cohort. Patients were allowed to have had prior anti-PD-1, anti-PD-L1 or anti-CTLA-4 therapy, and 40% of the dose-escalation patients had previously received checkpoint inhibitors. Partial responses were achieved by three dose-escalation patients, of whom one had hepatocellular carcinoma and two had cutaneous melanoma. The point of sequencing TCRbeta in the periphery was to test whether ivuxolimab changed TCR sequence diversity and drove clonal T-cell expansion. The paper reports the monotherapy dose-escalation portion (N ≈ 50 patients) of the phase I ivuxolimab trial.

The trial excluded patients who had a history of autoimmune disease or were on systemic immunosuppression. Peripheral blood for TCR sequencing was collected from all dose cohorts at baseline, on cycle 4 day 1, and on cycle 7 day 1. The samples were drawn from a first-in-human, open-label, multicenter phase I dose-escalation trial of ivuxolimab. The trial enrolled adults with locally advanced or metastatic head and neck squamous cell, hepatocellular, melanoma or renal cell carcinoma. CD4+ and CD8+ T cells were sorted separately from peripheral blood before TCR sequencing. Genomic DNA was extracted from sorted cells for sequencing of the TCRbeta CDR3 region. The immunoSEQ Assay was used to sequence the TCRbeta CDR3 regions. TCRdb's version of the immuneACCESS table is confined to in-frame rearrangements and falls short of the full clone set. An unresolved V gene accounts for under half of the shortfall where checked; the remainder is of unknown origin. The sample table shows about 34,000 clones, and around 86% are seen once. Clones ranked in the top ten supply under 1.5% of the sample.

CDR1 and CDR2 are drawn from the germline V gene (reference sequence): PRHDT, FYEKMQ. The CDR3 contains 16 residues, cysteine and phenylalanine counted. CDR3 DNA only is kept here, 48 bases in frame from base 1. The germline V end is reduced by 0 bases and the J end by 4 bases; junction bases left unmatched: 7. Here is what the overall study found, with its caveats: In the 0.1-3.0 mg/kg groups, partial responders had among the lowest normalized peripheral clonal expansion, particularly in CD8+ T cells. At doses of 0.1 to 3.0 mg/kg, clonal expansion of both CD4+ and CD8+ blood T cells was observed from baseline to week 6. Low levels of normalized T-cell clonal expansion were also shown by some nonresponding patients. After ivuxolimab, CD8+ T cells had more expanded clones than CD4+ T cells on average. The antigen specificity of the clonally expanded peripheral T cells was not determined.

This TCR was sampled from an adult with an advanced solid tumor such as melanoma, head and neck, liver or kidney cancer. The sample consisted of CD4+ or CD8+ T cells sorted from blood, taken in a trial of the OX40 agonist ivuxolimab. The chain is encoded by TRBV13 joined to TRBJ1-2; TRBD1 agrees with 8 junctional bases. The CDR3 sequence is CASSLGAGGIIYGYTF. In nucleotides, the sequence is TGTGCCAGCAGCTTAGGCGCAGGGGGCATAATCTATGGCTACACCTTC.